The clone carrying this TCR beta chain was found many times. Antigen specificity is unknown. The data derive from a study of response to subunit inactivated influenza vaccine. TCRdb passed the RT-PCR reads through MiXCR, listing each CDR3 protein once. This sample has hundreds of thousands of distinct CDR3 sequences, with 15% to 20% found just once. Study outcomes and limitations: Seasonal influenza vaccination, on each occasion, was suggested by the authors to recruit few new T cells.

The material sequenced was PBMCs from blood, taken more than 4 days after vaccination. This receptor was obtained from a man aged 45-60 years who received an inactivated influenza vaccine.

The CDR3 is CSVEGAWRANPDTQYF. CDR3 in DNA: TGCAGCGTTGAGGGTGCTTGGCGGGCCAATCCGGATACGCAGTATTTT. The chain couples TRBV29-1 to TRBJ2-3, with D possibly matching TRBD2 (5 bases). This CDR3 is 16 amino acids long. V was shortened by 3 bases and J by 6 bases, with 22 bases between the two germline ends. Germline V lookup: CDR1 SQVTM, CDR2 ANQGSEA.